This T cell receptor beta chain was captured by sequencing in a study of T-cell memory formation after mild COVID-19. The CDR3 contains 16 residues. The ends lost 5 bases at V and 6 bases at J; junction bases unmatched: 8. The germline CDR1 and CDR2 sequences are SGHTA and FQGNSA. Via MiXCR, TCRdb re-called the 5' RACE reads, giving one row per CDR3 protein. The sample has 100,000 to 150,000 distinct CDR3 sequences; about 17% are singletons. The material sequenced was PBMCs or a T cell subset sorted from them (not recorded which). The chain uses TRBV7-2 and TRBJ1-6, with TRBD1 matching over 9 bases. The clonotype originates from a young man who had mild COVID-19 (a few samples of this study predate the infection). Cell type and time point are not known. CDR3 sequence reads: CASSRTGGGGNSPLHF. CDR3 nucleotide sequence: TGTGCCAGCAGCCGTACAGGGGGCGGAGGTAATTCACCCCTCCACTTT.